These 24 T cell receptor beta chains were sequenced from one sample in a study of early T cells in non-severe SARS-CoV-2 infection. TCRdb used MiXCR to reprocess the 5' RACE reads, holding one entry per CDR3 protein. The sample shows tens of thousands of distinct CDR3 sequences, 4% of them seen only once. The sequencing sample was made of whole blood. These receptors were collected from an adult who was a healthcare worker with PCR-confirmed SARS-CoV-2 infection or an uninfected control (not recorded which).

A few counts support this clonotype. The CDR3, as DNA: TGCAGTGCTAGGGGGCGGATACTAGCCAAAAACATTCAGTACTTC. Its translation: CSARGRILAKNIQYF. This chain links TRBV20-1 with TRBJ2-4, with D possibly being TRBD1 (5 bases). Germline loops: CDR1 DFQATT, CDR2 SNEGSKA (reference sequence). V was cut by 3 bases and J by 0 bases, with 12 bases left in between. The CDR3 is made up of 15 amino acids.

This clonotype was seen at least ten times. The CDR3 nucleotides read TGTGCCAGCAGTTGGACAGTGGGGAATGAGCAGTTCTTC. Translated: CASSWTVGNEQFF. This sequence joins TRBV27 and TRBJ2-1; D might be TRBD1 (6 bases). Trimming took off 4 bases at V and 7 bases at J, with 11 bases between the two ends. This CDR3 comprises 13 residues. CDR1 is MNHEY and CDR2 is SMNVEV in the germline V gene (reference sequence).

This clonotype has ten or more counts. The chain has TRBV11-3 and TRBJ2-1; perhaps TRBD2 as D (6 bases). Trimming took 6 bases from V and 8 from J, leaving 14 bases between them. Germline V gene sequence: CDR1 SGHNT, CDR2 YENEEA. The CDR3 loop spans 13 amino acids. CDR3 region: CASRSTSSYEQFF. The CDR3 DNA reads as TGTGCCAGCAGGTCGACTAGTAGCTATGAGCAGTTCTTC.

This clonotype was detected many times. The chain recombines TRBV29-1 with TRBJ2-7; D assignment may be TRBD1 or TRBD2 (6 bases each). The CDR3 is made up of 14 amino acids. V lost 7 bases and J 3 bases, leaving 19 bases between the germline ends. Germline V gene sequence: CDR1 SQVTM, CDR2 ANQGSEA. CDR3 DNA: TGCAGCGGAACGGGGGCACCCCCGGACTACGAGCAGTACTTC. Its protein is CSGTGAPPDYEQYF.

The rearrangement links TRBV25-1 to TRBJ1-1, with D tentatively TRBD1 (5 bases). The germline V gene encodes CDR1 MGHDK and CDR2 SYGVNS. CDR3 length: 12 residues. Trimming took off 8 bases at V and 3 bases at J, with 10 bases between the two ends. The CDR3 reads CASQTGDTEAFF. For the CDR3, the DNA is TGTGCCAGCCAAACGGGGGACACTGAAGCTTTCTTT. Based on the CDR3 plus reference TRBV25-1 and TRBJ1-1, the full variable domain is EADIYQTPRYLVIGTGKKITLECSQTMGHDKMYWYQQDPGMELHLIHYSYGVNSTEKGDLSSESTVSRIRTEHFPLTLESARPSHTSQYLCASQTGDTEAFFGQGTRLTVV.

This clonotype has ten or more counts. The rearrangement uses TRBV3-1 and TRBJ1-4; 9 bases map to TRBD1. The germline V gene encodes CDR1 LGHDT and CDR2 YNNKEL (reference sequence). The V and J ends lost 4 bases and 5 bases, in that order; junction bases with no gene match: 2. This CDR3 contains 14 residues. This CDR3 reads CASSRGQGNEKLFF. CDR3 nucleotide sequence: TGTGCCAGCAGCCGAGGACAGGGGAATGAAAAACTGTTTTTT.

There are many counts of this clonotype. The rearrangement uses TRBV7-9 and TRBJ1-5; D is unresolved. The CDR3 has 14 amino acids. Deletions cut 1 base from V and 0 bases from J, with 4 bases between. Germline V CDR1 and CDR2: SEHNR, FQNEAQ (reference sequence). The CDR3 coding sequence is TGTGCCAGCAGCTTAGGGTATAGCAATCAGCCCCAGCATTTT. Translated, it gives CASSLGYSNQPQHF.

This clonotype was counted ten times or more. V and J are TRBV27 and TRBJ2-1, with a possible D match to TRBD1 (6 bases). Germline V gives CDR1 MNHEY, CDR2 SMNVEV (reference sequence). The V and J ends lost 4 bases and 8 bases respectively, with 9 bases between them. This CDR3 contains 12 residues. CDR3 DNA: TGTGCCAGCAGTTCGACAGGATATGAGCAGTTCTTC. Translating gives CASSSTGYEQFF.

This clonotype was seen repeatedly, ten times or more. The CDR3 sequence: CSASPLGKETQYF. The CDR3 DNA reads as TGCAGTGCTAGCCCACTAGGGAAAGAGACCCAGTACTTC. The chain recombines TRBV20-1 with TRBJ2-5, with TRBD2 as a possible D gene (5 bases). This CDR3 has 13 amino acids. Looked up from germline, CDR1 is DFQATT and CDR2 is SNEGSKA (reference sequence). V dropped 3 bases and J dropped 3 bases, with 11 bases sitting between them.

This clonotype was seen many times. The rearrangement uses TRBV11-2 and TRBJ2-5, with 11 bases matching TRBD2. V lost 5 bases and J lost 2; bases outside the gene matches: 7. The CDR3 contains 16 residues. Germline CDR1 is SGHAT and CDR2 is FQNNGV. The CDR3 bases are TGTGCCAGCAGCGGCACTAGCGGGAGTGGGCAAGAGACCCAGTACTTC. This sequence encodes CASSGTSGSGQETQYF.

The rearrangement links TRBV4-1 to TRBJ1-1; 11 nucleotides match TRBD1. CDR3 length: 15 amino acids. V was pared by 1 base and J by 5 bases, with 3 bases of the junction left unmatched. CDR1 is MGHRA, CDR2 YSYEKL, per germline. The CDR3 loop is CASSQAGTGGTEAFF. CDR3 DNA sequence: TGCGCCAGCAGCCAAGCCGGGACAGGGGGTACTGAAGCTTTCTTT.

V and J are TRBV7-6 and TRBJ2-3, with D tentatively TRBD2 (5 bases). V was pared by 2 bases and J by 0 bases, with 18 bases between. Per the germline V gene, CDR1 is SGHVS and CDR2 is FNYEAQ. This CDR3 has 18 residues. The CDR3 DNA is TGTGCCAGCAGCTTATCCCAGCTAGCACCCAGTAGCACAGATACGCAGTATTTT. Amino acid sequence: CASSLSQLAPSSTDTQYF.

The sample holds many counts of this clonotype. The rearrangement links TRBV15 to TRBJ2-2, with TRBD2 as a possible D gene (6 bases). Germline CDR1 is LNHNV and CDR2 is YYDKDF (reference sequence). With 0 bases removed from V and 0 bases from J, the gap between germline ends came to 11 bases. The CDR3 totals 17 residues. In DNA form, the CDR3 reads TGTGCCACCAGCAGAGATCCACTAGCTGCGAACACCGGGGAGCTGTTTTTT. Translated, it gives CATSRDPLAANTGELFF.

This clonotype was seen ten or more times. This sequence joins TRBV2 and TRBJ2-3; a weak D match, TRBD2 (6 bases). The germline gives CDR1 SNHLY, CDR2 FYNNEI. With 3 bases removed from V and 2 bases from J, the gap between germline ends came to 9 bases. CDR3 length: 14 residues. The CDR3 DNA is TGTGCCAGCAGTGAGGGACTCCACACAGATACGCAGTATTTT. Amino acid sequence: CASSEGLHTDTQYF.

The rearrangement links TRBV7-9 to TRBJ2-5; weak D call: TRBD2 (5 bases). The CDR3 is 14 residues long. V gave up 2 bases and J gave up 1 base, with 8 bases separating them. From germline, CDR1 is SEHNR and CDR2 FQNEAQ (reference sequence). The CDR3 here is CASSLTGSQETQYF. CDR3 sequence (DNA): TGTGCCAGCAGCTTAACGGGGAGCCAAGAGACCCAGTACTTC.

This clonotype was found many times. V usage is TRBV6-6 and J usage is TRBJ1-2; possible D gene TRBD1, 6 bases. Looked up from germline, CDR1 is MNHNY and CDR2 is SVGAGI (reference sequence). With 0 bases removed from V and 8 bases from J, the gap between germline ends came to 16 bases. The CDR3 is 15 residues long. The DNA for the CDR3 is TGTGCCAGCAGTTACTCGTTAGCAGGGGATGAAGGCTACACCTTC. Its translation is CASSYSLAGDEGYTF.

The chain uses TRBV12-3 or TRBV12-4 and TRBJ2-3; D remains ambiguous. The V end was cut by 8 bases, the J end by 5 bases, with 14 bases between. This CDR3 spans 13 amino acids. CDR3: CASHPNREDTQYF. CDR3 DNA: TGTGCCAGCCACCCGAATCGAGAAGATACGCAGTATTTT.

This clonotype has only a few counts. This chain connects TRBV12-3 or TRBV12-4 to TRBJ2-7, with TRBD2 matching over 14 bases. The V gene end was trimmed by 6 bases and the J gene end by 5 bases; junction bases not matched to a gene: 3. The CDR3 consists of 14 residues. CDR3 residues: CASRGTSGSHEQYF. DNA for the CDR3: TGTGCCAGCAGAGGGACTAGCGGGAGCCACGAGCAGTACTTC.

This clonotype was detected ten times or more. The chain joins TRBV12-3 or TRBV12-4 to TRBJ2-3; 12 bases align to TRBD2. The CDR3 has 16 amino acids. J lost 14 bases, V lost 5 bases, and 17 bases had no gene match. The CDR3 coding sequence is TGTGCCAGCAGTAGGACTAGCGGGGACAACACAGATATGGGGTATTTT. Residues: CASSRTSGDNTDMGYF.

The genes are TRBV7-2 and TRBJ2-7, with TRBD2 matching over 15 bases. From germline, CDR1 is SGHTA and CDR2 FQGNSA. The V and J ends lost 4 bases and 3 bases, in that order; junction bases with no gene match: 10. The CDR3 is 18 residues long. The chain's CDR3 is CASSSRGGLAGGVYEQYF. The CDR3 nucleotides read TGTGCCAGCAGCTCACGTGGGGGACTAGCGGGAGGCGTCTACGAGCAGTACTTC. Drawing the rest from reference TRBV7-2 and TRBJ2-7, the complete variable domain is GAGVSQSPSNKVTEKGKDVELRCDPISGHTALYWYRQSLGQGLEFLIYFQGNSAPDKSGLPSDRFSAERTGGSVSTLTIQRTQQEDSAVYLCASSSRGGLAGGVYEQYFGPGTRLTVT.

This clonotype was detected ten times or more. The CDR3 loop reads CSARAPTSGSSYNEQFF. CDR3 DNA sequence: TGCAGTGCTAGAGCTCCGACTAGCGGGAGTTCCTACAATGAGCAGTTCTTC. V usage is TRBV20-1 and J usage is TRBJ2-1; TRBD2 aligns across 12 bases. The germline CDR1 and CDR2 sequences are DFQATT and SNEGSKA (reference sequence). The CDR3 contains 17 residues. Germline trimming cut 1 base from V and 1 base from J; bases unmatched to any gene: 5.

This clonotype was detected ten times or more. The chain is built from TRBV7-6 and TRBJ1-6; D not resolved. Germline CDR1 reads SGHVS; CDR2 reads FNYEAQ. V lost 3 bases to trimming and J lost 6 bases, with 9 bases between them. This CDR3 comprises 14 residues. The CDR3 DNA sequence: TGTGCCAGCAGCTTCTTGCGGGGTAATTCACCCCTCCACTTT. Translated, it gives CASSFLRGNSPLHF.

This clonotype was picked up many times. Relative to the germline gene, one junction end is altered; a read error may explain this. This chain joins TRBV20-1 and TRBJ2-5; perhaps D is TRBD1 or TRBD2 (6 bases each). Germline CDR1 DFQATT, CDR2 SNEGSKA (reference sequence). The CDR3 consists of 14 residues. The CDR3 nucleotides are TGCAGTGCAAGAGGGGGAGGTCTACAAGAGACCCAGTACTTC. This codes for CSARGGGLQETQYF.

This clonotype was recorded many times. This chain uses TRBV20-1 with TRBJ1-1, with unresolved D. The CDR3 runs to 12 residues. V lost 0 bases to trimming and J lost 7 bases, with 9 bases between them. Germline V CDR1 and CDR2: DFQATT, SNEGSKA (reference sequence). CDR3 protein: CSARDQDFEAFF. CDR3 nucleotides: TGCAGTGCTAGAGATCAGGACTTTGAAGCTTTCTTT.